This T cell receptor beta chain is drawn from a study of vaccination effects on CD4 cells after COVID-19. Profiled with immunoSEQ multiplex PCR; TCRdb holds only in-frame clones, not every one. The sample includes more than 9,000 clones, roughly 70% seen only once; the top ten take more than 8%. As concerns this clone: Antigen: not known.

Ahead of sequencing, the ViraFEST assay grew antigen-specific CD4+ T cells using viral peptide pools. Following a roughly 11-day culture, CD4+ T cells were purified. Each participant was given two doses of one vaccine (BNT162b2 or mRNA-1273). The sample in question was CD4+ T cells from PBMCs cultured with SARS-CoV-2 spike peptides, obtained after COVID-19 vaccination. This receptor was obtained from a human donor who received a COVID-19 vaccine.

The CDR3 DNA sequence: TGCGCCAGCAGCCAGGGGGCCCCTCAACGGACCGGGGAGCTGTTTTTT. This encodes CASSQGAPQRTGELFF. This rearrangement joins TRBV5-1 to TRBJ2-2; 8 bases agree with TRBD1. CDR1 and CDR2 (germline): SGHRS, YFSETQ. The CDR3 runs to 16 residues. V trimming: 4 bases; J trimming: 5 bases; junction bases outside the gene matches: 10.